The 13 T cell receptor beta chains listed next were all sequenced from one sample in a study of blood T cell repertoires in COVID-19. Clones were sequenced by immunoSEQ multiplex PCR, and TCRdb holds only the in-frame ones, with some missing. The sample contains more than 200,000 clones, roughly nine tenths of which appear only once. Source material: PBMCs or T cells enriched from blood (not recorded which). Receptor source: a woman in her twenties or thirties with acute COVID-19.

V gene TRBV29-1 combines with J gene TRBJ2-7, with TRBD1 identical over 8 bases. The V segment lost 4 bases and the J segment 3 bases; nucleotides outside the gene matches: 5. There are 13 residues in the CDR3. Germline values: CDR1 SQVTM, CDR2 ANQGSEA. In DNA, the CDR3 is TGCAGCGTTGGGGCAGGGGGCCTCTACGAGCAGTACTTC. As protein: CSVGAGGLYEQYF.

This rearrangement joins TRBV4-1 to TRBJ1-3; the D gene is possibly TRBD1 (6 bases). The CDR3 totals 13 residues. V was cut by 0 bases and J by 11 bases, with 11 bases left in between. CDR1 is MGHRA and CDR2 is YSYEKL in the germline V gene. CDR3 DNA sequence: TGCGCCAGCAGCCAAGAGGGAGGGGGTCCCATATATTTT. As protein: CASSQEGGGPIYF.

The chain has TRBV10-2 and TRBJ1-3; possibly TRBD1 for D (5 bases). CDR1 and CDR2 (germline): WSHSY, SAAADI. V shed 6 bases and J shed 0 bases, with 18 bases lying between them. The CDR3 length is 17 residues. The CDR3 coding sequence is TGCGCCAGCAGCGCTGCAGGAGGGGCAGCCTCTGGAAACACCATATATTTT. Its protein product is CASSAAGGAASGNTIYF.

V usage is TRBV7-2 and J usage is TRBJ1-6; no clear D gene. Per the germline V gene, CDR1 is SGHTA and CDR2 is FQGNSA. The CDR3 length is 13 residues. Trimming removed 5 bases from V and 7 bases from J, with 9 bases in between. CDR3 DNA: TGTGCCAGCAGCCCGCGGGAGAATTCACCCCTCCACTTT. Amino acids: CASSPRENSPLHF.

This clone was seen a handful of times. V gene TRBV10-3 combines with J gene TRBJ2-7, with TRBD2 as a possible D gene (6 bases). The CDR3 is made up of 15 amino acids. Germline V gene lookup returns CDR1 ENHRY and CDR2 SYGVKD. Trimming shortened V by 7 bases and J by 0 bases, and 16 bases separated the two germline ends. The CDR3 DNA reads as TGTGCCATCACCGAAAATAGCGGCCCCTCCTACGAGCAGTACTTC. Its protein is CAITENSGPSYEQYF.

This clone showed up just a few times. This chain uses TRBV25-1 with TRBJ2-7, with D unclear. The germline gives CDR1 MGHDK, CDR2 SYGVNS. The CDR3 loop spans 11 amino acids. V was cut by 2 bases and J by 4 bases, with 3 bases left in between. The CDR3 DNA follows: TGTGCCAGCAGTGAACGGTACGAGCAGTACTTC. Protein: CASSERYEQYF.

The CDR3 sequence is CASSSLAGPQETQYF. The CDR3 DNA is TGTGCCAGCAGTTCTCTAGCGGGGCCCCAAGAGACCCAGTACTTC. The chain employs TRBV6-2 or TRBV6-3 and TRBJ2-5, with TRBD2 matching over 9 bases. The V gene end was trimmed by 4 bases and the J gene end by 1 base; junction bases not matched to a gene: 4. There are 15 residues in the CDR3. CDR1 is MNHEY and CDR2 is SVGEGT in the germline V gene.

This chain links TRBV27 with TRBJ1-6; 7 positions agree with TRBD1. The CDR3 runs 17 residues. Germline CDR1 reads MNHEY; CDR2 reads SMNVEV (reference sequence). The V segment lost 6 bases and the J segment 7 bases; nucleotides outside the gene matches: 15. CDR3: CASSPPFPTGRNSPLHF. CDR3 nucleotide sequence: TGTGCCAGCAGCCCTCCCTTCCCGACAGGGAGGAATTCACCCCTCCACTTT.

The CDR3 region has the DNA TGTGCCAGCAGCCGAGTTAGACTAGCGGGGGGTACCTACGAGCAGTACTTC. This encodes CASSRVRLAGGTYEQYF. The rearrangement uses TRBV7-8 and TRBJ2-7; 13 nucleotides agree with TRBD2. V was clipped by 5 bases and J by 2 bases; unmatched bases: 9. Per the germline V gene, CDR1 is SGHVS and CDR2 is FQNEAQ. This CDR3 has 17 amino acids.

The chain carries TRBV7-2 and TRBJ2-7; a weak D match, TRBD1 (5 bases). The V end lost 0 bases, the J end lost 0 bases, and 21 bases lay between the germline ends. The CDR3 is 19 amino acids. Germline CDR1 SGHTA, CDR2 FQGNSA. The DNA for the CDR3 is TGTGCCAGCAGCTTAGCCGCAAGGGCAGGGCGCGCCAGCTCCTACGAGCAGTACTTC. It codes for CASSLAARAGRASSYEQYF.

The rearrangement links TRBV27 to TRBJ2-6; tentative D call: TRBD1 (6 bases). CDR3 length: 18 residues. Germline V gene sequence: CDR1 MNHEY, CDR2 SMNVEV (reference sequence). The ends were cut back, 4 bases at V and 4 bases at J, with 20 bases in the middle. Written as DNA, the CDR3 is TGTGCCAGCAGTTCCCGTTGGACAGCTGGGTTAGGGGCCAACGTCCTGACTTTC. It specifies CASSSRWTAGLGANVLTF.

The chain uses TRBV6-4 and TRBJ2-3; 8 bases fit TRBD1. Germline CDR1 and CDR2: MRHNA and SNTAGT. CDR3 length equals 13 residues. V gave up 3 bases and J gave up 6 bases; unmatched junction bases: 2. In nucleotides, the CDR3 is TGTGCCAGCAGTGAGGGACAGGAGGATACGCAGTATTTT. This sequence encodes CASSEGQEDTQYF.

This clone was picked up one time. V is TRBV19 and J is TRBJ1-1; 7 nucleotides match TRBD1. Germline V gene lookup returns CDR1 LNHDA and CDR2 SQIVND (reference sequence). This CDR3 has 13 amino acids. The J segment lost 2 bases and the V segment lost 8 bases, leaving 5 bases of the junction unmatched. This CDR3 is CASAGQSNTEAFF. The CDR3 DNA is TGTGCCAGTGCGGGACAGAGTAACACTGAAGCTTTCTTT. Looking up the rest from reference TRBV19 and TRBJ1-1 gives the full variable domain: DGGITQSPKYLFRKEGQNVTLSCEQNLNHDAMYWYRQDPGQGLRLIYYSQIVNDFQKGDIAEGYSVSREKKESFPLTVTSAQKNPTAFYLCASAGQSNTEAFFGQGTRLTVV.